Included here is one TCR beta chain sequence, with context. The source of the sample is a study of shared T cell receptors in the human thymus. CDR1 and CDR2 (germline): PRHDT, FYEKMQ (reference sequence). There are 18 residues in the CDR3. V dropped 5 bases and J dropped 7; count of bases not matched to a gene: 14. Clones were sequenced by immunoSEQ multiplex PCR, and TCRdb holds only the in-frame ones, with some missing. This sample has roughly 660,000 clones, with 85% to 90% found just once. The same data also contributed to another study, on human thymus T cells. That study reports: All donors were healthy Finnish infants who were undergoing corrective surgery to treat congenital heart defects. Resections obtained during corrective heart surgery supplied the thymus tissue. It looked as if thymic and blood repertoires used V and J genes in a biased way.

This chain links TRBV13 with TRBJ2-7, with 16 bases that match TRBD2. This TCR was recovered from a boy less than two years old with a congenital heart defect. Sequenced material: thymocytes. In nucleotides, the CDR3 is TGTGCCAGCAGCCCGGGGACTAGCGGGAGGGCCTATCCCCCTGAGCAGTACTTC. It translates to CASSPGTSGRAYPPEQYF. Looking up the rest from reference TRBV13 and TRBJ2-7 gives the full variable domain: AAGVIQSPRHLIKEKRETATLKCYPIPRHDTVYWYQQGPGQDPQFLISFYEKMQSDKGSIPDRFSAQQFSDYHSELNMSSLELGDSALYFCASSPGTSGRAYPPEQYFGPGTRLTVT.